The T cell receptor (beta chain) described here comes from a study of CD8+CD57+ T cells in acquired aplastic anemia. Study at large: Sorted cells (CD4+ and CD8+) yielded DNA amounts that averaged around 3.5 ug.

Notes on this clonotype: The target antigen is unknown.

Germline trimming cut 4 bases from V and 2 bases from J; bases unmatched to any gene: 7. Germline V gene sequence: CDR1 KGHDR, CDR2 SFDVKD. This CDR3 comprises 17 residues. The study, taken as a whole, reports: Patients and controls turned out to have roughly 29 CD8+ CDR3 sequences in common. The study found no significant CD8+ Simpson's diversity difference between patients and controls.

Investigators profiled TCR beta VDJ and CDR3 from genomic DNA template. TCRdb redid the calling of the reads with MiXCR, one entry per CDR3 protein. The table records 150,000 to 200,000 distinct CDR3 sequences, roughly 48% of them present only once. CD8+CD57+ cell expansion, shown by flow cytometry, had occurred in the patients selected for sequencing. Patients, without exception, had severe acquired aplastic anemia. Input material: sorted CD4+, CD8+, or CD8+CD57+ T cells (not recorded which) from PBMCs. This receptor was identified in a human donor with aplastic anemia. The chain carries TRBV24-1 and TRBJ2-2; 9 nucleotides match TRBD1. CDR3 nucleotide sequence: TGTGCCACCAGTGAACGAGACAGGGGGGTAAACACCGGGGAGCTGTTTTTT. This codes for CATSERDRGVNTGELFF.